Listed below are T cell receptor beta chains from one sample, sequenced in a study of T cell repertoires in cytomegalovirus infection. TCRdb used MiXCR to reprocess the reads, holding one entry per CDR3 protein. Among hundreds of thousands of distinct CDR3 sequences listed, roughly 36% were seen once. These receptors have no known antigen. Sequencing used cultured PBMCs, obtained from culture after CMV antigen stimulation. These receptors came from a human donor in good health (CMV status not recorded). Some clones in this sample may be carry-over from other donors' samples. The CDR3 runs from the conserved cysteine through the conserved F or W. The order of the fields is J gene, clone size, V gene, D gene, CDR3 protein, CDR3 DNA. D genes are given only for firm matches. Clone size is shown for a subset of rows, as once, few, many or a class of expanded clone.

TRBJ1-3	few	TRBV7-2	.	CASSLVTTTRNTIYF	TGTGCCAGCAGCTTAGTTACGACGACGAGAAACACCATATATTTT
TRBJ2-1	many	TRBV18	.	CASSPELMSINNEQFF	TGTGCCAGCTCACCGGAACTAATGTCGATTAACAATGAGCAGTTCTTC
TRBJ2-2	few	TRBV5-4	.	CASSLWGGNTGELFF	TGTGCCAGCAGCTTGTGGGGCGGAAACACCGGGGAGCTGTTTTTT
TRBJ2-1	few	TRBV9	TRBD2	CASSVTRPGTSLRSSYNEQFF	TGTGCCAGCAGCGTCACCCGGCCTGGGACTAGCCTAAGGAGCTCCTACAATGAGCAGTTCTTC
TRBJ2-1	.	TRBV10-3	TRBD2	CAIRGTSGGALNEQFF	TGTGCCATCAGAGGGACTAGCGGGGGGGCACTCAATGAGCAGTTCTTC
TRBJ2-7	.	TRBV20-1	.	CSARASREQYF	TGCAGTGCTAGAGCTTCGCGCGAGCAGTACTTC
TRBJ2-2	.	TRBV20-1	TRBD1	CSASRAGGGELFF	TGCAGTGCTAGTAGGGCAGGGGGCGGAGAGCTGTTTTTT
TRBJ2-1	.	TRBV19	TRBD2	CATSLAGINNEQFF	TGTGCCACTTCCCTAGCGGGGATAAACAATGAGCAGTTCTTC
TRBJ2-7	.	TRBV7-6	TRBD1	CASSLIGQGDSDEQYF	TGTGCCAGCAGCTTAATCGGACAGGGAGACAGCGACGAGCAGTACTTC
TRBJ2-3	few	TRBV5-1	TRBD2	CASRTAGSWSYNTDTQYF	TGCGCCAGCAGGACAGCGGGGAGTTGGTCCTATAACACAGATACGCAGTATTTT
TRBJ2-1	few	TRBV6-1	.	CASRVNQNNEQFF	TGTGCCAGCCGGGTCAACCAAAACAATGAGCAGTTCTTC
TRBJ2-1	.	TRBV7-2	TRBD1	CASSKKGGTFF	TGTGCCAGCAGCAAAAAAGGGGGCACGTTCTTC
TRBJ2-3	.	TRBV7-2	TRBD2	CASRAGGNTQYF	TGTGCCAGCAGGGCGGGGGGAAATACGCAGTATTTT
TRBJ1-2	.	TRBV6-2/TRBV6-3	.	CASSYPEGGYTF	TGTGCCAGCAGTTACCCGGAGGGAGGCTACACCTTC
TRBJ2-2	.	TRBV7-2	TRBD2	CASSLSGRRNTGELFF	TGTGCCAGCAGCTTGAGCGGGAGGCGGAACACCGGGGAGCTGTTTTTT
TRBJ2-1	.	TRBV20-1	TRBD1	CSASGTGGFF	TGCAGTGCTTCCGGGACAGGGGGGTTCTTC
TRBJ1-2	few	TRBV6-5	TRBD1	CASSTGQALDGYTF	TGTGCCAGCAGTACCGGACAGGCTCTTGATGGCTACACCTTC
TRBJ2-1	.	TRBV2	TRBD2	CAGTSVVSEQFF	TGTGCCGGGACTAGCGTTGTTAGTGAGCAGTTCTTC
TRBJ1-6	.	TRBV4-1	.	CASSVQNYVRESYNSPLHF	TGCGCCAGCAGCGTACAAAATTATGTCAGGGAGTCCTATAATTCACCCCTCCACTTT
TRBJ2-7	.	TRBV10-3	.	CAISELGGEQYF	TGTGCCATCAGTGAGTTGGGGGGCGAGCAGTACTTC
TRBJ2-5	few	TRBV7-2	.	CASSLFQPGQETQYF	TGTGCCAGCAGCTTATTCCAGCCCGGACAAGAGACCCAGTACTTC
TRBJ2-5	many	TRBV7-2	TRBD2	CASSLSSSGGQETQYF	TGTGCCAGCAGCTTGTCCTCTAGCGGGGGTCAAGAGACCCAGTACTTC
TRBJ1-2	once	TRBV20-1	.	CSASQSNKPSDGYTF	TGCAGTGCTAGCCAAAGTAATAAGCCCTCGGATGGCTACACCTTC
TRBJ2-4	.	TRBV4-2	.	CATGSGNIQYF	TGTGCCACCGGCAGTGGAAACATTCAGTACTTC
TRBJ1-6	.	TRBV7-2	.	CASTPGPSPLHF	TGTGCCAGCACCCCGGGGCCTTCACCCCTCCACTTT
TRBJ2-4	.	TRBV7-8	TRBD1	CASSPDRANIQYF	TGTGCCAGCAGCCCCGACAGGGCGAACATTCAGTACTTC
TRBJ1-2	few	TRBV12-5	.	CASGSPPRYTF	TGTGCTAGTGGATCACCCCCGCGCTACACCTTC